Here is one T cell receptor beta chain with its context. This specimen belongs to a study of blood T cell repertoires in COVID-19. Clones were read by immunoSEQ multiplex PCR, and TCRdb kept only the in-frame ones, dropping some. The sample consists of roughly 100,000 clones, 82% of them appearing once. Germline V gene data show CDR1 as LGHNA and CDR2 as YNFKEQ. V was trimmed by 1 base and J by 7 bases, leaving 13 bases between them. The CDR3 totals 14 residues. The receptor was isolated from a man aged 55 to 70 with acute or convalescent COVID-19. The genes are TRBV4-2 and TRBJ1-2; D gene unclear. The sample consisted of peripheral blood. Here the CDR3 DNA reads TGTGCCAGCAGCCAAGGCGCAGACTCACTTGGCTACACCTTC. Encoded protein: CASSQGADSLGYTF.